This T cell receptor (beta chain) was recorded in a study of cytomegalovirus exposure and HLA in healthy donors. Across the study: Researchers previously reported finding 90 million to 130 million unique TCR beta sequences from approximately 200 million T cells. Study-level findings and limits: As confirmed in vitro, three CMV-associated chains were specific for CMV antigens.

Primers included in the PCR were 60 Vbeta and 13 Jbeta primers. Data came from immunoSEQ multiplex PCR; TCRdb stores just in-frame clones and leaves some out. This listing includes 90,000 to 150,000 clones. V dropped 5 bases and J dropped 1 base, with 5 bases sitting between them. This CDR3 region has 11 residues. Germline CDR1 is DFQATT and CDR2 is SNEGSKA (reference sequence). Regarding this clone: Its antigen is currently unknown.

Sequenced: PBMCs. The source is a man between 18 and 29 years old in good health and CMV-seronegative. V is TRBV20-1 and J is TRBJ2-5, with no clear D. CDR3 sequence reads: CSAPSQETQYF. The CDR3 nucleotides are TGCAGTGCTCCCAGCCAAGAGACCCAGTACTTC.